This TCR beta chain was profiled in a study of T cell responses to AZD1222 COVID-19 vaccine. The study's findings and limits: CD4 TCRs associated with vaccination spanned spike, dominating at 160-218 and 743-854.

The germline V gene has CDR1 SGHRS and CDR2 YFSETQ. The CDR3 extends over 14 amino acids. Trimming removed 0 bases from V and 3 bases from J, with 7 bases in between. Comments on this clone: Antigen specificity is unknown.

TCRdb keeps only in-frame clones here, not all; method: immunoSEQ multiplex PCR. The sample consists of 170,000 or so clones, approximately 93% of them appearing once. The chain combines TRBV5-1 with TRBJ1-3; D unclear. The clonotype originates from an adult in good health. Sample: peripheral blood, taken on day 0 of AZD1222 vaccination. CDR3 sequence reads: CASSLAADGNTIYF. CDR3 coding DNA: TGCGCCAGCAGCTTGGCGGCGGATGGAAACACCATATATTTT.